One and the same sample provided the 3 T cell receptor beta chains below, sequenced in a study of control samples from healthy donors and cancer patients. Sequenced by immunoSEQ multiplex PCR; TCRdb stores in-frame clones only, minus some. The table includes around 170,000 clones, around 87% detected once. Sequencing input: blood. The receptors stem from a woman between 50 and 59 years old in good health.

J is TRBJ1-1 and V is TRBV29-1; D perhaps matches TRBD1 (5 bases). Germline V gene data show CDR1 as SQVTM and CDR2 as ANQGSEA. The CDR3 is 14 amino acids. The germline V and J ends were trimmed by 0 bases and 6 bases, with 14 bases remaining between them. The CDR3 sequence is CSVEETAGGAEAFF. The CDR3 DNA is TGCAGCGTTGAAGAGACAGCCGGGGGGGCTGAAGCTTTCTTT.

V usage is TRBV7-2 and J usage is TRBJ2-2, with D unclear. Germline V gene lookup returns CDR1 SGHTA and CDR2 FQGNSA. This CDR3 is built from 14 residues. V was shortened by 3 bases and J by 3 bases, with 8 bases between the two germline ends. In DNA form, the CDR3 reads TGTGCCAGCAGCTTCCGACGGGACACCGGGGAGCTGTTTTTT. Its protein is CASSFRRDTGELFF.

The chain is built from TRBV5-5 and TRBJ2-7; 7 bases agree with TRBD2. Trimming at V came to 1 base and at J to 7 bases, leaving 14 bases not matched to a gene. CDR1 is SGHKS and CDR2 is YYEKEE in the germline V gene (reference sequence). This CDR3 contains 16 residues. The CDR3 nucleotides read TGTGCCAGCAGCTTGCTTCATGGCGGGAGTTTAACGGAGCAGTACTTC. Translating gives CASSLLHGGSLTEQYF.